The 30 T cell receptor beta chains in this list originate from one sample, sequenced in a study of radiotherapy plus CTLA-4 blockade in lung cancer (dated by TCRdb to the late 2010s). Libraries were prepared through the immunoSEQ multiplex PCR assay. What TCRdb holds here is the immuneACCESS table cut down to in-frame rearrangements. Part of the clones is not present; checked against another copy, under half of the missing clones reflect an unresolved V gene, and the others are unexplained. The sample records 80,000 to 95,000 clones, about four fifths of which are singletons. Clones ranked in the top ten supply 20% to 30% of the sample. Here the sequenced sample was peripheral blood, taken from a patient treated with radiotherapy plus ipilimumab. Receptors were obtained from a human donor with non-small cell lung cancer that progressed on radiotherapy plus ipilimumab.

V usage is TRBV7-2 and J usage is TRBJ2-6, with TRBD2 as a possible D gene (5 bases). V was shortened by 5 bases and J by 3 bases, with 11 bases between the two germline ends. CDR1 is SGHTA and CDR2 is FQGNSA in the germline V gene. This CDR3 is 15 amino acids long. CDR3: CASSRGFGGANVLTF. CDR3 nucleotides: TGTGCCAGCAGCCGCGGGTTCGGTGGGGCCAACGTCCTGACTTTC.

The chain employs TRBV27 and TRBJ2-5; D may be TRBD2 (7 bases). The CDR3 is 15 amino acids. V lost 6 bases and J 2 bases, leaving 16 bases between the germline ends. Germline V gene data show CDR1 as MNHEY and CDR2 as SMNVEV (reference sequence). This chain's CDR3 is CASRSDRLAQETQYF. CDR3 sequence (DNA): TGTGCCAGCAGATCGGACAGACTAGCTCAAGAGACCCAGTACTTC.

The genes are TRBV18 and TRBJ2-1; D is perhaps TRBD1 (5 bases). CDR1 is KGHSH and CDR2 is LQKENI in the germline V gene. V was clipped by 2 bases and J by 3 bases, with 17 bases between them. This CDR3 region has 17 residues. The CDR3 DNA reads TGTGCCAGCTCACCATCGGTTGGTCAGGGCGTCTACAATGAGCAGTTCTTC. Protein: CASSPSVGQGVYNEQFF.

This chain links TRBV30 with TRBJ1-1; no definite D call. V was clipped by 2 bases and J by 6 bases, with 19 bases between them. CDR1 is GTSNPN, CDR2 SVGIG, per germline (reference sequence). CDR3 size: 15 residues. In nucleotides, the CDR3 is TGTGCCTGGAGTCTATTAAGGGAGCCTCCGGCTGAAGCTTTCTTT. Translated: CAWSLLREPPAEAFF.

V gene TRBV6-1 combines with J gene TRBJ2-5; a possible D gene is TRBD2 (5 bases). This CDR3 comprises 16 residues. The V end lost 1 base, the J end lost 5 bases, and 17 bases lay between the germline ends. Germline assignment: CDR1 MNHNS and CDR2 SASEGT. CDR3 in DNA: TGTGCCAGCAGTGAAGGGGCTAGCACACAAGGGGAGACCCAGTACTTC. Amino acids: CASSEGASTQGETQYF.

V gene TRBV30 combines with J gene TRBJ1-5, with 7 bases matching TRBD1. Germline V CDR1 and CDR2: GTSNPN, SVGIG (reference sequence). The CDR3 loop spans 13 amino acids. The ends lost 3 bases at V and 6 bases at J; junction bases unmatched: 5. Written as DNA, the CDR3 is TGTGCCTGGAGGATGCAGGGGGGTCAGCCCCAGCATTTT. Translation gives CAWRMQGGQPQHF.

The V gene is TRBV7-9, the J gene TRBJ1-4; D not certain. CDR1 is SEHNR, CDR2 FQNEAQ, per germline (reference sequence). CDR3 length: 15 amino acids. V lost 4 bases and J lost 3, with 12 bases in between. CDR3 coding DNA: TGTGCCAGCAGCTCCGACCTAGCGGCTAATGAAAAACTGTTTTTT. As protein: CASSSDLAANEKLFF.

The rearrangement uses TRBV4-2 and TRBJ1-2, with a possible D match to TRBD1 (6 bases). Germline V lookup: CDR1 LGHNA, CDR2 YNFKEQ. This CDR3 comprises 15 residues. Trimming left V 4 bases short and J 4 bases short, with 16 bases between. This chain's CDR3 is CASSPSPQGTYGYTF. The CDR3 DNA sequence: TGTGCCAGCAGCCCAAGCCCCCAGGGGACCTATGGCTACACCTTC.

The chain links TRBV9 to TRBJ2-3; 8 nucleotides agree with TRBD2. The CDR3 is 17 amino acids. Germline CDR1 and CDR2: SGDLS and YYNGEE. V gave up 0 bases and J gave up 0 bases; unmatched junction bases: 6. The DNA of the CDR3 is TGTGCCAGCAGCGTAGCTCCCCTAGCGGGTAGCACAGATACGCAGTATTTT. Its protein product is CASSVAPLAGSTDTQYF.

This clone was seen once. The rearrangement links TRBV15 to TRBJ1-2, with TRBD1 identical over 8 bases. This CDR3 contains 14 residues. V dropped 1 base and J dropped 7; count of bases not matched to a gene: 5. CDR1 LNHNV and CDR2 YYDKDF come from the germline V gene (reference sequence). The CDR3: CATSRGQGASGYTF. DNA for the CDR3: TGTGCCACCAGCAGAGGCCAGGGGGCGTCTGGCTACACCTTC.

V and J are TRBV30 and TRBJ1-3; D perhaps matches TRBD1 (5 bases). V gave up 0 bases and J gave up 2 bases, with 8 bases separating them. Per the germline V gene, CDR1 is GTSNPN and CDR2 is SVGIG (reference sequence). There are 14 residues in the CDR3. The CDR3: CAWSVRGAGNTIYF. In DNA, the CDR3 is TGTGCCTGGAGTGTACGGGGGGCTGGAAACACCATATATTTT.

The chain links TRBV29-1 to TRBJ2-3; TRBD2 aligns across 13 bases. This CDR3 has 15 residues. From germline, CDR1 is SQVTM and CDR2 ANQGSEA. The J segment lost 5 bases and the V segment lost 6 bases, leaving 8 bases of the junction unmatched. The CDR3 bases are TGCAGCGTCTGGACTAGCGGGAGAGGGGTAGATACGCAGTATTTT. It translates to CSVWTSGRGVDTQYF.

J is TRBJ1-4 and V is TRBV28, with 9 bases identical to TRBD1. Losses at the gene ends were 5 bases for V and 0 bases for J; bases not matched to a gene: 7. The V gene's germline CDR1 is MDHEN and CDR2 SYDVKM. The CDR3 contains 17 residues. The CDR3 DNA sequence: TGTGCCAGCAGTCCAGGGACAGGGAGGGCAACTAATGAAAAACTGTTTTTT. Translating it yields CASSPGTGRATNEKLFF.

The chain employs TRBV19 and TRBJ1-5, with D perhaps TRBD1 (5 bases). CDR1 is LNHDA, CDR2 SQIVND, per germline (reference sequence). With 6 bases removed from V and 0 bases from J, the gap between germline ends came to 9 bases. The CDR3 has 14 amino acids. CDR3 nucleotides: TGTGCCAGTAGGCTCAGGGTTAGCAATCAGCCCCAGCATTTT. Its translation is CASRLRVSNQPQHF.

The chain combines TRBV6-1 with TRBJ2-5; 9 bases line up with TRBD2. Germline lookup yields CDR1 MNHNS and CDR2 SASEGT. V gave up 1 base and J gave up 4 bases; unmatched junction bases: 10. The CDR3 runs 17 residues. This CDR3 is CASSEGRAGGPLETQYF. For the CDR3, the DNA is TGTGCCAGCAGTGAAGGGAGGGCGGGAGGGCCATTAGAGACCCAGTACTTC.

The V gene is TRBV6-5, the J gene TRBJ2-1; no reliable D call. Trimming left V 0 bases short and J 7 bases short, with 4 bases between. The CDR3 length is 12 residues. Germline values: CDR1 MNHEY, CDR2 SVGAGI. The CDR3 DNA is TGTGCCAGCAGTTACTCGAATAATGAGCAGTTCTTC. Translation gives CASSYSNNEQFF.

The chain employs TRBV9 and TRBJ2-3; maybe TRBD2 (6 bases). CDR3 length: 14 residues. Germline V gene sequence: CDR1 SGDLS, CDR2 YYNGEE. V lost 0 bases, J lost 3 bases, and 8 bases lay in between. The CDR3 is CASSVGLETDTQYF. The CDR3 DNA is TGTGCCAGCAGCGTAGGACTAGAAACAGATACGCAGTATTTT. Using reference TRBV9 and TRBJ2-3 for the parts outside the CDR3, the full variable domain is DSGVTQTPKHLITATGQRVTLRCSPRSGDLSVYWYQQSLDQGLQFLIQYYNGEERAKGNILERFSAQQFPDLHSELNLSSLELGDSALYFCASSVGLETDTQYFGPGTRLTVL.

V and J are TRBV4-2 and TRBJ1-2; 11 bases line up with TRBD1. The CDR3 extends over 15 amino acids. V lost 2 bases, J lost 7 bases, and 6 bases stayed unmatched. Germline V gene data show CDR1 as LGHNA and CDR2 as YNFKEQ. This chain's CDR3 is CASSQTGQGVGGYTF. CDR3 nucleotide sequence: TGTGCCAGCAGCCAAACGGGACAGGGGGTCGGTGGCTACACCTTC.

This rearrangement joins TRBV4-2 to TRBJ2-1; 7 nucleotides match TRBD2. J gave up 8 bases and V 4 bases, and 11 bases lay outside the gene matches. Germline V gene data show CDR1 as LGHNA and CDR2 as YNFKEQ. There are 15 residues in the CDR3. This CDR3 reads CASSLAAGVGDEQFF. DNA for the CDR3: TGTGCCAGCAGCCTGGCGGCGGGAGTGGGGGATGAGCAGTTCTTC.

V and J are TRBV10-2 and TRBJ1-6, with 7 bases identical to TRBD1. V trimming: 7 bases; J trimming: 4 bases; junction bases outside the gene matches: 7. There are 15 residues in the CDR3. Germline V gives CDR1 WSHSY, CDR2 SAAADI. In nucleotides, the CDR3 is TGCGCCAGCACCCCGGGACAGCAATATAATTCACCCCTCCACTTT. Translated, it gives CASTPGQQYNSPLHF.

J is TRBJ2-7 and V is TRBV2, with 7 bases fitting TRBD2. The CDR3 sequence is 14 residues long. V lost 6 bases, J lost 4 bases, and 9 bases stayed unmatched. CDR1 and CDR2 from the germline V gene are SNHLY and FYNNEI. DNA of the CDR3: TGTGCCAGCAGGGCGGTAGCGGGTGGATACGAGCAGTACGTC. It is translated as CASRAVAGGYEQYV.

This chain links TRBV28 with TRBJ2-7, with a possible D match to TRBD2 (5 bases). CDR1 and CDR2 from the germline V gene are MDHEN and SYDVKM. The CDR3 length is 15 residues. Trimming shortened V by 6 bases and J by 2 bases, and 17 bases separated the two germline ends. CDR3 nucleotide sequence: TGTGCCAGCAGATACCCCGGACTGGAGGCCTACGAGCAGTACTTC. Its protein product is CASRYPGLEAYEQYF.

The chain carries TRBV27 and TRBJ1-1; D not resolved. Germline V gene sequence: CDR1 MNHEY, CDR2 SMNVEV (reference sequence). The CDR3 runs to 13 residues. V shed 2 bases and J shed 5 bases, with 9 bases lying between them. CDR3 DNA sequence: TGTGCCAGCAGTTTAGCAGGTGCGACTGAAGCTTTCTTT. Its translation: CASSLAGATEAFF.

This chain joins TRBV9 and TRBJ2-7; D tentatively reads TRBD1 or TRBD2 (5 bases each). Germline V gene data show CDR1 as SGDLS and CDR2 as YYNGEE. The CDR3 spans 14 residues. V was shortened by 6 bases and J by 2 bases, with 15 bases between the two germline ends. This CDR3 reads CASIWDGETYEQYV. As DNA, the CDR3 is TGTGCCAGCATATGGGACGGGGAAACCTACGAGCAGTACGTC.

The chain joins TRBV5-1 to TRBJ2-1; D is undetermined. V was clipped by 0 bases and J by 0 bases, with 7 bases between them. CDR3 length equals 15 residues. Germline values: CDR1 SGHRS, CDR2 YFSETQ. In DNA, the CDR3 is TGCGCCAGCAGCTTGGATGGTGACTCCTACAATGAGCAGTTCTTC. It translates to CASSLDGDSYNEQFF.

In regard to this clone: At one end, the junction sequence differs from germline, possibly due to a read error. J is TRBJ2-1 and V is TRBV5-1; D not resolved. This CDR3 spans 14 amino acids. Germline V gene sequence: CDR1 SGHRS, CDR2 YFSETQ. The CDR3 sequence: CASSLAPSHNKQFF. CDR3 nucleotide sequence: TGCGCCAGCAGCTTGGCCCCAAGCCACAATAAGCAGTTCTTC.

This chain joins TRBV29-1 and TRBJ2-1; D may be TRBD2 (5 bases). Trimming took off 6 bases at V and 8 bases at J, with 23 bases between the two ends. This CDR3 is 15 amino acids long. Germline CDR1 and CDR2: SQVTM and ANQGSEA. Here the CDR3 DNA reads TGCAGCGTGACTGCCTTGACTACCGCTTTTGATGAGCAGTTCTTC. Translated: CSVTALTTAFDEQFF.

The V and J genes are TRBV30 and TRBJ2-5, with D perhaps TRBD2 (6 bases). The germline gives CDR1 GTSNPN, CDR2 SVGIG (reference sequence). CDR3 length: 12 residues. V lost 1 base to trimming and J lost 4 bases, with 7 bases between them. The CDR3 region has the DNA TGTGCCTGGAGTGAAGCGGGAGAGACCCAGTACTTC. Amino acid sequence: CAWSEAGETQYF.

This sequence joins TRBV27 and TRBJ1-4; 7 bases match TRBD1. After removal of 1 base from V and 5 bases from J, the junction contained 4 bases not matched to a gene. The CDR3 sequence is 15 residues long. Germline V lookup: CDR1 MNHEY, CDR2 SMNVEV (reference sequence). The DNA for the CDR3 is TGTGCCAGCAGTTTATTCGGGACAGACAATGAAAAACTGTTTTTT. Translating it yields CASSLFGTDNEKLFF.

V and J are TRBV11-2 and TRBJ1-2, with a possible D match to TRBD1 (5 bases). The V and J ends lost 5 bases and 8 bases respectively, with 21 bases between them. CDR1 and CDR2 from the germline V gene are SGHAT and FQNNGV. The CDR3 is 15 residues long. The CDR3 DNA follows: TGTGCCAGCAGCGAAGGCGACAGACCCTCAGGAGGCTACACCTTC. Translated, it gives CASSEGDRPSGGYTF.